A selection of T cell receptor beta chains follows, all from one sample in a study of T cells in Graves' hyperthyroidism and ophthalmopathy. TCRdb called the multiplex PCR reads again in MiXCR, with one record for every CDR3 protein. The sample yields around 450,000 distinct CDR3 sequences, approximately 13% seen once. The specimen was blood. The receptors here all came from a woman under 30 with Graves' hyperthyroidism. The CDR3 runs from the conserved cysteine through the conserved F or W. Each record gives: CDR3 protein, clone size, CDR3 length, V gene. Clone size is not always given. Where it is, it says once, few, many or a class for expanded clones.

CDR3aa: CASRDTGGSYGYTF
abundance: few
len: 14
v_gene: TRBV2

CDR3aa: CASSLVASGRNNEQFF
abundance: many
len: 16
v_gene: TRBV7-2

CDR3aa: CASLRALAGTDTQYF
abundance: many
len: 15
v_gene: TRBV28

CDR3aa: CASSSGQRTFSGNTIYF
abundance: few
len: 17
v_gene: TRBV5-1

CDR3aa: CASSTGTHEKLFF
abundance: .
len: 13
v_gene: TRBV19

CDR3aa: CASSSGQENQPQHF
abundance: .
len: 14
v_gene: TRBV5-1

CDR3aa: CASRPGTSVANEQFF
abundance: many
len: 15
v_gene: TRBV6-1

CDR3aa: CASSYPSGRNYGYTF
abundance: many
len: 15
v_gene: TRBV28

CDR3aa: CASSAQGQNTEAFF
abundance: many
len: 14
v_gene: TRBV9

CDR3aa: CASSSGQGRAFGNEQYF
abundance: few
len: 17
v_gene: TRBV5-5

CDR3aa: CASRPARTESEYGYTF
abundance: few
len: 16
v_gene: TRBV6-2/TRBV6-3

CDR3aa: CASSYDQPGQGAYEQYF
abundance: many
len: 17
v_gene: TRBV6-5

CDR3aa: CASSYSSVGSYNEQFF
abundance: many
len: 16
v_gene: TRBV6-2/TRBV6-3

CDR3aa: CASSHFREGRNEQFF
abundance: .
len: 15
v_gene: TRBV14

CDR3aa: CASSQDRPGEKLFF
abundance: .
len: 14
v_gene: TRBV4-1

CDR3aa: CASSQASGSVDEQYF
abundance: many
len: 15
v_gene: TRBV4-2

CDR3aa: CASSRVLNTEAFF
abundance: many
len: 13
v_gene: TRBV2

CDR3aa: CASSFSRAGELFF
abundance: many
len: 13
v_gene: TRBV12-3/TRBV12-4

CDR3aa: CAINGKGERAYEQYF
abundance: many
len: 15
v_gene: TRBV10-3

CDR3aa: CASSFSGRTETQYF
abundance: few
len: 14
v_gene: TRBV27

CDR3aa: CATSHNRTARGYTF
abundance: few
len: 14
v_gene: TRBV24-1

CDR3aa: CASSPTGTTNEKLFF
abundance: many
len: 15
v_gene: TRBV18

CDR3aa: CASSPTGSTDTQYF
abundance: many
len: 14
v_gene: TRBV12-3/TRBV12-4

CDR3aa: CASSPGTSGRRNTGELFF
abundance: many
len: 18
v_gene: TRBV11-3

CDR3aa: CSVEEGRTGDYGYTF
abundance: few
len: 15
v_gene: TRBV29-1

CDR3aa: CASRGLASGELFF
abundance: .
len: 13
v_gene: TRBV6-1

CDR3aa: CASSFLGEAFF
abundance: many
len: 11
v_gene: TRBV12-3/TRBV12-4

CDR3aa: CASSAQGARGNTIYF
abundance: few
len: 15
v_gene: TRBV19

CDR3aa: CASSPTGVPGTF
abundance: many
len: 12
v_gene: TRBV12-3/TRBV12-4

CDR3aa: CASSVTGIISDTQYF
abundance: many
len: 15
v_gene: TRBV27

CDR3aa: CASSRDYLYEQYF
abundance: many
len: 13
v_gene: TRBV27

CDR3aa: CASSEKLGGGEWDNEQFF
abundance: .
len: 18
v_gene: TRBV6-1

CDR3aa: CASSLEWGQGSTEAFF
abundance: .
len: 16
v_gene: TRBV7-9

CDR3aa: CSARRREALNSPLHF
abundance: many
len: 15
v_gene: TRBV20-1

CDR3aa: CASRDTGTASNEQYF
abundance: .
len: 15
v_gene: TRBV28

CDR3aa: CASSEQDSPNRYEQYF
abundance: many
len: 16
v_gene: TRBV2

CDR3aa: CATRRGQGAFGYTF
abundance: many
len: 14
v_gene: TRBV28

CDR3aa: CASSQARGLGGETQYF
abundance: .
len: 16
v_gene: TRBV3-1

CDR3aa: CSVLDRGLADTQYF
abundance: .
len: 14
v_gene: TRBV29-1

CDR3aa: CASSLSGSSYEQYF
abundance: many
len: 14
v_gene: TRBV27

CDR3aa: CASSSRRGPPGEQFF
abundance: few
len: 15
v_gene: TRBV27

CDR3aa: CASSPRTDTYEQYF
abundance: many
len: 14
v_gene: TRBV27

CDR3aa: CSGAQGHYGYTF
abundance: .
len: 12
v_gene: TRBV20-1

CDR3aa: CASSAASLDTEAFF
abundance: many
len: 14
v_gene: TRBV5-1

CDR3aa: CASSLESGRANEQFF
abundance: .
len: 15
v_gene: TRBV7-9

CDR3aa: CASSPPGRNTGELFF
abundance: few
len: 15
v_gene: TRBV7-3

CDR3aa: CASSQDRDAGYTF
abundance: .
len: 13
v_gene: TRBV6-1